One sample yielded the 25 T cell receptor beta chains listed below, sequenced in a study of blood T cell repertoires in COVID-19. Method: immunoSEQ multiplex PCR; TCRdb's copy keeps in-frame clones and lacks some. The sample consists of 93,000 or so clones, 80% to 90% of them appearing once. The specimen sequenced was peripheral blood. These receptors all come from a woman aged 55-70 years with acute or convalescent COVID-19.

V usage is TRBV7-2 and J usage is TRBJ1-2; the match to TRBD1 covers 10 bases. The V gene end was trimmed by 7 bases and the J gene end by 8 bases; junction bases not matched to a gene: 13. The CDR3 has 15 amino acids. Germline-derived CDR1 and CDR2 are SGHTA and FQGNSA. CDR3 sequence (DNA): TGTGCCAGCACCAACCCGGGACAGGGGTTCAGGGGCTACACCTTC. This codes for CASTNPGQGFRGYTF.

This chain links TRBV30 with TRBJ1-3, with 8 bases matching TRBD1. The ends lost 1 base at V and 0 bases at J; junction bases unmatched: 8. The CDR3 runs to 17 residues. Germline loops: CDR1 GTSNPN, CDR2 SVGIG (reference sequence). For the CDR3, the DNA is TGTGCCTGGAGTGGCCGTGTGACAGGGGCCTCTGGAAACACCATATATTTT. Protein: CAWSGRVTGASGNTIYF.

This CDR3 reads CASRKTGGAYEQYF. CDR3 sequence (DNA): TGTGCCAGTAGGAAGACAGGGGGTGCCTACGAGCAGTACTTC. The chain carries TRBV19 and TRBJ2-7, with TRBD1 identical over 9 bases. V lost 6 bases, J lost 2 bases, and 5 bases stayed unmatched. This CDR3 contains 14 residues. Germline CDR1 reads LNHDA; CDR2 reads SQIVND (reference sequence).

The gene calls are TRBV30 and TRBJ2-1; a possible D gene is TRBD2 (6 bases). The ends were cut back, 4 bases at V and 5 bases at J, with 21 bases in the middle. The length of the CDR3 is 16 residues. In germline, CDR1 is GTSNPN, CDR2 SVGIG (reference sequence). CDR3 residues: CAWKPPGAGIHNEQFF. The CDR3 bases are TGTGCCTGGAAGCCCCCCGGAGCGGGCATTCACAATGAGCAGTTCTTC.

The chain is built from TRBV28 and TRBJ1-3; D not certain. Trimming removed 2 bases from V and 0 bases from J, with 8 bases in between. The length of the CDR3 is 15 residues. Germline values: CDR1 MDHEN, CDR2 SYDVKM. CDR3 coding DNA: TGTGCCAGCAGTTTAGAGGGTTTCTCTGGAAACACCATATATTTT. Its translation: CASSLEGFSGNTIYF.

This clone was picked up a small number of times. The rearrangement uses TRBV3-1 (or the pseudogene TRBV3-2) and TRBJ1-2; D call uncertain. V lost 4 bases to trimming and J lost 1 base, with 16 bases between them. This CDR3 comprises 16 residues. The V gene's germline CDR1 is LGHDT and CDR2 YNNKEL (reference sequence). The CDR3 here is CASSRVGDRLNYGYTF. DNA for the CDR3: TGTGCCAGCAGCCGTGTGGGAGACCGTCTTAACTATGGCTACACCTTC.

The chain is built from TRBV5-6 and TRBJ2-1; 9 bases align to TRBD1. This CDR3 has 16 residues. In germline, CDR1 is SGHDT, CDR2 YYEEEE. With V trimmed by 4 bases and J by 0 bases, 5 bases remained unmatched. DNA for the CDR3: TGTGCCAGCAGCGGACAGGGGCTCTCCTCCTACAATGAGCAGTTCTTC. Encoded protein: CASSGQGLSSYNEQFF.

The chain couples TRBV10-2 to TRBJ2-7, with D perhaps matching TRBD1 (5 bases). This CDR3 is 16 amino acids long. Per the germline V gene, CDR1 is WSHSY and CDR2 is SAAADI. V shed 0 bases and J shed 2 bases, with 14 bases lying between them. CDR3 nucleotide sequence: TGCGCCAGCAGTGAGTCGGGGCACAGTGGGACCTACGAGCAGTACTTC. Translating it yields CASSESGHSGTYEQYF.

The rearrangement joins TRBV18 to TRBJ2-1, with 10 bases that match TRBD1. The V segment lost 5 bases and the J segment 2 bases; nucleotides outside the gene matches: 3. The CDR3 length is 15 residues. Looked up from germline, CDR1 is KGHSH and CDR2 is LQKENI. The chain's CDR3 is CASSLGTGAYNEQFF. DNA of the CDR3: TGTGCCAGCTCATTGGGGACAGGGGCCTACAATGAGCAGTTCTTC.

This chain uses TRBV5-5 with TRBJ2-1, with TRBD1 as a possible D gene (6 bases). V was shortened by 5 bases and J by 2 bases, with 8 bases between the two germline ends. The CDR3 covers 13 residues. The germline CDR1 and CDR2 sequences are SGHKS and YYEKEE (reference sequence). The CDR3 reads CASSTGTYNEQFF. CDR3 nucleotide sequence: TGTGCCAGCAGTACAGGGACCTACAATGAGCAGTTCTTC.

J is TRBJ2-4 and V is TRBV24-1, with 8 bases matching TRBD1. Trimming removed 4 bases from V and 1 base from J; junction bases left unmatched: 11. Germline CDR1 and CDR2: KGHDR and SFDVKD. The CDR3 runs 18 residues. The CDR3: CATSDPRDRGKAKNIQYF. The CDR3 DNA is TGTGCCACCAGTGACCCCCGAGACAGGGGTAAGGCCAAAAACATTCAGTACTTC.

The chain is built from TRBV10-3 and TRBJ1-6; a weak D match, TRBD1 (5 bases). This CDR3 contains 14 residues. The V gene lost 3 bases and the J gene lost 8 bases, with 11 bases spanning the gap. Germline V gene sequence: CDR1 ENHRY, CDR2 SYGVKD. The CDR3 is CAISDRDKDSPLHF. The CDR3 DNA is TGTGCCATCAGTGACAGGGATAAGGATTCACCCCTCCACTTT.

The chain links TRBV6-4 to TRBJ2-7; D gene uncertain. CDR1 is MRHNA, CDR2 SNTAGT, per germline. This CDR3 has 12 amino acids. The ends were cut back, 5 bases at V and 2 bases at J, with 7 bases in the middle. CDR3 amino acids: CASSIFTYEQYF. The CDR3 DNA reads TGTGCCAGCAGTATCTTTACCTACGAGCAGTACTTC.

The J gene is TRBJ1-6, the V gene TRBV5-1, with TRBD1 matching 7 bases. Germline trimming cut 3 bases from V and 6 bases from J; bases unmatched to any gene: 6. This CDR3 is 15 amino acids long. Germline V gene data show CDR1 as SGHRS and CDR2 as YFSETQ. For the CDR3, the DNA is TGCGCCAGCAGCTCGTCGGGACAGATTAATTCACCCCTCCACTTT. It translates to CASSSSGQINSPLHF.

This clone was seen only once. The chain carries TRBV18 and TRBJ2-1, with a weak D call TRBD2 (6 bases). The CDR3 runs to 14 residues. CDR1 is KGHSH and CDR2 is LQKENI in the germline V gene. V was trimmed by 6 bases and J by 4 bases, leaving 13 bases between them. CDR3 DNA sequence: TGTGCCAGCTCTCCTAGCCTAGCGTACAATGAGCAGTTCTTC. Protein: CASSPSLAYNEQFF.

V gene TRBV4-2 combines with J gene TRBJ1-2, with TRBD1 as a possible D gene (5 bases). The CDR3 is made up of 16 amino acids. CDR1 LGHNA and CDR2 YNFKEQ come from the germline V gene. The V end lost 0 bases, the J end lost 2 bases, and 13 bases lay between the germline ends. The CDR3 DNA follows: TGTGCCAGCAGCCAAGATATGGGGGGAGGAAACTATGGCTACACCTTC. This gives the protein CASSQDMGGGNYGYTF.

The chain combines TRBV24-1 with TRBJ1-2; 9 positions match TRBD1. J lost 0 bases, V lost 4 bases, and 8 bases had no gene match. The CDR3 is 17 amino acids. Germline V lookup: CDR1 KGHDR, CDR2 SFDVKD. CDR3 bases: TGTGCCACCAGTGACCTAGGAGGGACAGGGCCTAACTATGGCTACACCTTC. Its translation: CATSDLGGTGPNYGYTF.

The chain employs TRBV7-3 and TRBJ1-1; 7 nucleotides line up with TRBD1. This CDR3 is 12 amino acids long. V trimming: 5 bases; J trimming: 4 bases; junction bases outside the gene matches: 1. CDR1 and CDR2 from the germline V gene are SGHTA and FQGTGA. The CDR3, as DNA: TGTGCCAGCAGCCGGACAGGCACTGAAGCTTTCTTT. Translating gives CASSRTGTEAFF.

V is TRBV23-1 and J is TRBJ1-2; D not resolved. TRBV23-1 is flagged as an ORF with uncertain function. V lost 2 bases, J lost 6 bases, and 13 bases lay in between. The CDR3 runs to 14 residues. The CDR3 region is CASSQDGFSDGYTF. The CDR3 coding sequence is TGCGCCAGCAGTCAAGACGGGTTTTCGGATGGCTACACCTTC.

This clone was counted a single time. The chain couples TRBV7-3 to TRBJ1-6, with D maybe TRBD1 (5 bases). Germline CDR1 is SGHTA and CDR2 is FQGTGA. Trimming pared 2 bases from V and 7 bases from J, leaving 9 bases between. CDR3 length: 14 amino acids. The CDR3 loop reads CASSLFGANSPLHF. Here the CDR3 DNA reads TGTGCCAGCAGCTTATTTGGGGCGAATTCACCCCTCCACTTT.

The V and J genes are TRBV29-1 and TRBJ2-1; TRBD2 agrees at 12 bases. Unmatched junction bases numbered 4, after V lost 4 bases and J lost 6 bases. Per germline, CDR1 SQVTM and CDR2 ANQGSEA. CDR3 length: 14 amino acids. The DNA of the CDR3 is TGCAGCGTTGGTCCTAGCGGGAGGGGCAATGAGCAGTTCTTC. This gives the protein CSVGPSGRGNEQFF.

V usage is TRBV7-8 and J usage is TRBJ2-3; TRBD2 aligns across 8 bases. The CDR3 contains 15 residues. The V gene's germline CDR1 is SGHVS and CDR2 FQNEAQ. J lost 3 bases, V lost 3 bases, and 5 bases had no gene match. CDR3 nucleotide sequence: TGTGCCAGCAGCTTGGCTAGCGGGTCTACAGATACGCAGTATTTT. Translating it yields CASSLASGSTDTQYF.

The gene calls are TRBV6-2 or TRBV6-3 and TRBJ1-4, with 7 nucleotides matching TRBD1. This CDR3 is 15 amino acids long. CDR1 MNHEY and CDR2 SVGEGT come from the germline V gene. The junction had 11 bases not matched to a gene; V was cut back by 5 bases and J by 8 bases. As DNA, the CDR3 is TGTGCCAGCAGTACACGACAGGGAGGAGTCGAAAAACTGTTTTTT. Translated: CASSTRQGGVEKLFF.

The DNA of the CDR3 is TGCGCCAGCAGCTTGGTGGGACAGGGAGATGGCTACACCTTC. Its translation is CASSLVGQGDGYTF. The chain joins TRBV5-1 to TRBJ1-2; 9 bases map to TRBD1. The length of the CDR3 is 14 residues. Looked up from germline, CDR1 is SGHRS and CDR2 is YFSETQ. V lost 0 bases to trimming and J lost 6 bases; unmatched junction nucleotides: 3. The full variable domain, with the rest looked up from reference TRBV5-1 and TRBJ1-2, is KAGVTQTPRYLIKTRGQQVTLSCSPISGHRSVSWYQQTPGQGLQFLFEYFSETQRNKGNFPGRFSGRQFSNSRSEMNVSTLELGDSALYLCASSLVGQGDGYTFGSGTRLTVV.

V gene TRBV7-9 combines with J gene TRBJ1-2; TRBD1 aligns across 7 bases. The germline V gene has CDR1 SEHNR and CDR2 FQNEAQ (reference sequence). J was trimmed by 2 bases and V by 4 bases; bases with no gene match: 7. This CDR3 has 15 residues. CDR3 DNA: TGTGCCAGCAGCTCGCGACAGGGCGCGAACTATGGCTACACCTTC. It is translated as CASSSRQGANYGYTF.